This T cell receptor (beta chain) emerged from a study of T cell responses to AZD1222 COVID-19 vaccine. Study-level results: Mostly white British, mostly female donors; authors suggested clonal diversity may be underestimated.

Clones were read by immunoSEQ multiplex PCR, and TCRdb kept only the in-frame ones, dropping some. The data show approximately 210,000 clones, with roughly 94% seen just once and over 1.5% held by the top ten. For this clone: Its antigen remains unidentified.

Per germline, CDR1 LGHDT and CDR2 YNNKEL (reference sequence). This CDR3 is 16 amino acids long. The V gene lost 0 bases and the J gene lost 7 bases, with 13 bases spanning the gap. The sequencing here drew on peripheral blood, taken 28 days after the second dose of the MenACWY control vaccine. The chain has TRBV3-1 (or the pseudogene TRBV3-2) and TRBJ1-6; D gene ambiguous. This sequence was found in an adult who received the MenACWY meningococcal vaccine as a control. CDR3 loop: CASSQDLPNRNSPLHF. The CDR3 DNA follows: TGTGCCAGCAGCCAAGACTTGCCCAATCGAAATTCACCCCTCCACTTT.